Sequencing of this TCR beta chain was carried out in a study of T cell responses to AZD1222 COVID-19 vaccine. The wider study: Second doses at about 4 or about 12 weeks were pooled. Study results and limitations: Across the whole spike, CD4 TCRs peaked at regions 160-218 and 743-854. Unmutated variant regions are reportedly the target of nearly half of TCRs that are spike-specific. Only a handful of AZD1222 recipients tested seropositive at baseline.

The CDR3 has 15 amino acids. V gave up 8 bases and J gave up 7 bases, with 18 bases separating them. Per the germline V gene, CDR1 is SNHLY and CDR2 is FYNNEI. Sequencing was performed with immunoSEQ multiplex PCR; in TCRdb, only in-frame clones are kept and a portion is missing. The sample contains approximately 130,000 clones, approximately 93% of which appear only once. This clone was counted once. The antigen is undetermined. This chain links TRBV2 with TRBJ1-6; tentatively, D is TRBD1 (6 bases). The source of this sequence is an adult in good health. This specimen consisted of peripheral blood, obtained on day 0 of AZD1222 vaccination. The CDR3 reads CASVGGMGYNSPLHF. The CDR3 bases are TGTGCCAGCGTAGGGGGAATGGGATACAATTCACCCCTCCACTTT.